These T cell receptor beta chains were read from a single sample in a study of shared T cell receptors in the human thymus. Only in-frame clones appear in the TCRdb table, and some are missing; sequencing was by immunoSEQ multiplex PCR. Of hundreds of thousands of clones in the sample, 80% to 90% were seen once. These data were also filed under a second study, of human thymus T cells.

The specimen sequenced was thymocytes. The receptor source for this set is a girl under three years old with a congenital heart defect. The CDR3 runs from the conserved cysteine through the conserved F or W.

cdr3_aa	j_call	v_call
CASSSGWVRNQPQHF	TRBJ1-5	TRBV27
CASSEPDREDLYGYTF	TRBJ1-2	TRBV6-1
CASSIMMGPGNTEAFF	TRBJ1-1	TRBV19
CASKSQGNYGYTF	TRBJ1-2	TRBV5-8
CASSLIGAVHEQYF	TRBJ2-7	TRBV5-8
CASTFPRTSGGDIYNEQFF	TRBJ2-1	TRBV19
CASSLDRARGYTF	TRBJ1-2	TRBV5-6
CASSGEGQGVGELFF	TRBJ2-2	TRBV6-1
CASSLGYGGGHEKLFF	TRBJ1-4	TRBV7-8
CASSLAPGGRQPTQPQHF	TRBJ1-5	TRBV5-8
CASSSRDRGFYGYTF	TRBJ1-2	TRBV14
CASSVGTGRPKLFF	TRBJ1-4	TRBV6-1
CASSYFRENTEAFF	TRBJ1-1	TRBV6-5
CASSSSQGAPYGYTF	TRBJ1-2	TRBV5-1
CSVEDDRGDTGELFF	TRBJ2-2	TRBV29-1
CASSIDNSAGVNIQYF	TRBJ2-4	TRBV19
CSAGRQPQHF	TRBJ1-5	TRBV20-1
CASSQRWSYNSPLHF	TRBJ1-6	TRBV14
CASSQDTLAGTGDTQYF	TRBJ2-3	TRBV4-3
CASSLDLGTVFYGYTF	TRBJ1-2	TRBV7-9
CASSQGPGTPLLNEQFF	TRBJ2-1	TRBV6-1
CASSQGTQVPHEKLFF	TRBJ1-4	TRBV4-3
CVTKEDYGYTF	TRBJ1-2	TRBV28
CSATVAYGYTF	TRBJ1-2	TRBV20-1
CASSSSGDTEAFF	TRBJ1-1	TRBV5-8
CASSCLWGPANYGYTF	TRBJ1-2	TRBV7-9
CASSPTGTPYTGELFF	TRBJ2-2	TRBV5-1
CASSLGERGGSYNEQFF	TRBJ2-1	TRBV7-7
CSVERNTEAFF	TRBJ1-1	TRBV29-1
CASSIVPGNTEAFF	TRBJ1-1	TRBV19
CAISTRQSSYEQYF	TRBJ2-7	TRBV10-3
CASSAVPYEKLFF	TRBJ1-4	TRBV14
CASSREPRGYSNQPQHF	TRBJ1-5	TRBV4-1
CASSGPGITEAFF	TRBJ1-1	TRBV9
CASSAIHRGRNTGELFF	TRBJ2-2	TRBV7-7
CASSNTGTGVGGYTF	TRBJ1-2	TRBV9
CSVVRDPNYGYTF	TRBJ1-2	TRBV29-1
CASSCLRTGRQETQYF	TRBJ2-5	TRBV6-5
CSVGTGTTEAFF	TRBJ1-1	TRBV29-1
CASSPRDRGNIETYEQYF	TRBJ2-7	TRBV14
CASSLAGASTEAFF	TRBJ1-1	TRBV19
CASRGVGWVETQYF	TRBJ2-5	TRBV6-1
CAIRIRHHSGNTIYF	TRBJ1-3	TRBV10-3
CASSLEAGGWEQYF	TRBJ2-7	TRBV7-2
CASSQSGCGDSDTDTQYF	TRBJ2-3	TRBV5-4
CAWIRSEGAGDEQYF	TRBJ2-7	TRBV30
CAGSEGRLAGQGETQYF	TRBJ2-5	TRBV25-1
CASSYHGTRRGNYGYTF	TRBJ1-2	TRBV9
CASSYTKDRDQPQHF	TRBJ1-5	TRBV6-5
CASSQVRFLVAGTAYGYTF	TRBJ1-2	TRBV4-3
CASSPPPQGARGELFF	TRBJ2-2	TRBV11-3
CASRAGFSGNTIYF	TRBJ1-3	TRBV6-5
CASSLAHYRGRNSPLHF	TRBJ1-6	TRBV5-5